The 24 T cell receptor beta chains below all came from one sample that was sequenced in a study of breast tumors, draining lymph nodes, adjacent tissues. Each CDR3 protein is one row after TCRdb ran MiXCR on the multiplex PCR reads. The table includes roughly 110,000 distinct CDR3 sequences, 30% detected once. Axillary draining lymph nodes of breast cancer patients supplied the node samples. The sequenced sample consisted of axillary lymph node tissue. Receptors were obtained from a female donor with breast cancer. Some clones in this sample may be carry-over from other donors' samples.

This clonotype was found many times. This rearrangement joins TRBV7-9 to TRBJ2-1; D unresolved. Germline V gene sequence: CDR1 SEHNR, CDR2 FQNEAQ (reference sequence). The CDR3 extends over 17 amino acids. V was pared by 4 bases and J by 1 base, with 17 bases between. The CDR3 DNA reads as TGTGCCAGCAGCTCCCCTGCCGGTGGGTTTTCCTACAATGAGCAGTTCTTC. It is translated as CASSSPAGGFSYNEQFF.

This clonotype came up many times. The chain is built from TRBV25-1 and TRBJ2-7, with 8 bases lining up with TRBD1. CDR1 is MGHDK and CDR2 is SYGVNS in the germline V gene. The CDR3 sequence is 15 residues long. Losses at the gene ends were 1 base for V and 4 bases for J; bases not matched to a gene: 6. CDR3 sequence reads: CASSESGQGQYEQYF. CDR3 DNA: TGTGCCAGCAGTGAATCAGGACAGGGTCAGTACGAGCAGTACTTC.

This clonotype appeared many times. This may come from a read error, since a much larger clone is one base off. This rearrangement joins TRBV7-3 to TRBJ2-5; TRBD2 matches 12 bases. Looked up from germline, CDR1 is SGHTA and CDR2 is FQGTGA. The CDR3 is 16 amino acids. CDR3 in DNA: TGTGCCAGCAGCTTAGGGACTAGCGGGTACCAAGAGACCCAGTGCTTC. Protein product: CASSLGTSGYQETQCF.

This clonotype was recorded many times. The V and J genes are TRBV7-9 and TRBJ1-3; D possibly corresponds to TRBD1 (5 bases). This CDR3 contains 17 residues. Per the germline V gene, CDR1 is SEHNR and CDR2 is FQNEAQ (reference sequence). Trimming shortened V by 5 bases and J by 0 bases, and 17 bases separated the two germline ends. The DNA for the CDR3 is TGTGCCAGCAGCGACACGAATGCGGGGCGCTCTGGAAACACCATATATTTT. Protein sequence: CASSDTNAGRSGNTIYF.

This clonotype was observed at least ten times. The rearrangement uses TRBV18 and TRBJ1-2; 12 bases fit TRBD1. CDR3 length equals 17 residues. Trimming at V came to 0 bases and at J to 3 bases, leaving 5 bases not matched to a gene. Germline lookup yields CDR1 KGHSH and CDR2 LQKENI. The DNA of the CDR3 is TGTGCCAGCTCACCACCTTCGGGACAGGGGGCTTACTATGGCTACACCTTC. As protein: CASSPPSGQGAYYGYTF.

For this clonotype: This may be a read error, as it is one base from a much larger clone. The chain couples TRBV27 to TRBJ1-2; D not resolved. The CDR3 is 14 residues long. Germline V gives CDR1 MNHEY, CDR2 SMNVEV (reference sequence). V dropped 6 bases and J dropped 0 bases, with 11 bases sitting between them. This CDR3 is CASREDLTNYGYTF. The CDR3 coding sequence is TGTGCCAGCAGGGAGGACCTGACTAACTATGGCTACACCTTC.

This clonotype was recorded many times. The chain couples TRBV4-3 to TRBJ2-2; TRBD2 is a possible D gene (6 bases). V was cut by 1 base and J by 2 bases, with 8 bases left in between. CDR1 LGHNA and CDR2 YSLEER come from the germline V gene. The CDR3 is 15 amino acids. As DNA, the CDR3 is TGCGCCAGCAGCCAAGGCGGGGTAAACACCGGGGAGCTGTTTTTT. Encoded protein: CASSQGGVNTGELFF.

This clonotype was seen at least ten times. This sequence joins TRBV6-6 and TRBJ2-1, with TRBD2 matching 10 bases. The germline V gene has CDR1 MNHNY and CDR2 SVGAGI (reference sequence). The CDR3 totals 14 residues. The V and J ends lost 8 bases and 4 bases, in that order; junction bases with no gene match: 5. The CDR3 DNA reads as TGTGCCAGCCGGCTAGCGGGAGAATACAATGAGCAGTTCTTC. Translation gives CASRLAGEYNEQFF.

Comment on this clonotype: The junction and the germline gene differ at one end; a read error may be behind it. This chain uses TRBV20-1 with TRBJ1-5; D is possibly TRBD1 (6 bases). Germline-derived CDR1 and CDR2 are DFQATT and SNEGSKA (reference sequence). The CDR3 loop spans 13 amino acids. CDR3 loop: CGARGEGGQPQHF. In DNA form, the CDR3 reads TGCGGTGCTAGAGGGGAAGGGGGTCAGCCCCAGCATTTT.

The genes are TRBV19 and TRBJ1-3; possibly TRBD1 for D (5 bases). The V gene lost 9 bases and the J gene lost 4 bases, with 13 bases spanning the gap. Germline V CDR1 and CDR2: LNHDA, SQIVND (reference sequence). The CDR3 consists of 13 residues. The CDR3 bases are TGTGCCAGCGCAGGGACTAGCGGAAACACCATATATTTT. Protein sequence: CASAGTSGNTIYF.

This clonotype came up many times. J is TRBJ1-3 and V is TRBV5-1, with D possibly being TRBD1 (5 bases). V was pared by 0 bases and J by 2 bases, with 15 bases between. Per the germline V gene, CDR1 is SGHRS and CDR2 is YFSETQ. The CDR3 has 17 residues. The CDR3 nucleotides read TGCGCCAGCAGCTTGGGTATACAGGTCGGAACTGGAAACACCATATATTTT. It specifies CASSLGIQVGTGNTIYF.

This clonotype was recorded many times. The chain combines TRBV12-3 or TRBV12-4 with TRBJ2-2, with 9 bases matching TRBD2. CDR3 length equals 19 residues. Trimming cost V 1 base and J 4 bases; bases outside gene matches: 13. Here the CDR3 DNA reads TGTGCCAGCAGTTTAGTGGCGGGGGGGCTACAGATTGGCACCGGGGAGCTGTTTTTT. It is translated as CASSLVAGGLQIGTGELFF.

Ten or more counts support this clonotype. The gene calls are TRBV12-3 or TRBV12-4 and TRBJ2-2; 11 positions agree with TRBD1. Losses at the gene ends were 5 bases for V and 5 bases for J; bases not matched to a gene: 4. CDR3 size: 15 residues. CDR3 amino acids: CASSRDRGGTGELFF. The CDR3 bases are TGTGCCAGCAGTAGGGACAGGGGGGGAACCGGGGAGCTGTTTTTT.

This clonotype has ten or more counts. The chain links TRBV19 to TRBJ1-6; 7 nucleotides match TRBD1. The CDR3 covers 17 residues. V was clipped by 3 bases and J by 5 bases; unmatched bases: 10. Per the germline V gene, CDR1 is LNHDA and CDR2 is SQIVND (reference sequence). CDR3 region: CASSIYGGTAHNSPLHF. The CDR3 nucleotides read TGTGCCAGTAGTATTTATGGGGGGACAGCCCATAATTCACCCCTCCACTTT.

This clonotype was found many times. The rearrangement uses TRBV10-3 and TRBJ1-6; D possibly corresponds to TRBD1 (5 bases). Germline loops: CDR1 ENHRY, CDR2 SYGVKD. Between the trimmed V and J ends, which lost 3 bases and 2 bases, there was a span of 8 bases. CDR3 length: 15 amino acids. CDR3 sequence: CAISERGPYNSPLHF. Written as DNA, the CDR3 is TGTGCCATCAGTGAACGGGGACCCTATAATTCACCCCTCCACTTT.

Ten or more counts support this clonotype. The junction shows a germline mismatch at one end, possibly a read error. The chain employs TRBV7-7 and TRBJ2-2; D may correspond to TRBD1 or TRBD2 (5 bases each). Germline-derived CDR1 and CDR2 are SSHAT and FNYEAQ (reference sequence). The CDR3 sequence is 16 residues long. CDR3 sequence reads: CASSLDRGARTGELFF. The CDR3 DNA sequence: TGTGCTAGCAGCTTAGATCGAGGGGCGCGGACCGGGGAGCTGTTTTTT. Full variable domain (outside the CDR3, taken from reference TRBV7-7 and TRBJ2-2): GAGVSQSPRYKVTKRGQDVTLRCDPISSHATLYWYQQALGQGPEFLTYFNYEAQPDKSGLPSDRFSAERPEGSISTLTIQRTEQRDSAMYRCASSLDRGARTGELFFGEGSRLTVL.

This clonotype was seen ten or more times. The CDR3 spells CASSLWSSSYNEQFF. In nucleotides, the CDR3 is TGTGCCAGCAGCTTATGGTCGAGCTCCTACAATGAGCAGTTCTTC. The rearrangement joins TRBV7-8 to TRBJ2-1; no firm D call. V shed 2 bases and J shed 0 bases, with 8 bases lying between them. Per germline, CDR1 SGHVS and CDR2 FQNEAQ. This CDR3 contains 15 residues.

This clonotype was detected ten times or more. The rearrangement links TRBV7-2 to TRBJ1-1; the D is unclear. Germline-derived CDR1 and CDR2 are SGHTA and FQGNSA. Trimming stripped 1 base from V and 10 bases from J, with 10 bases between. CDR3 length: 12 residues. CDR3 nucleotide sequence: TGTGCCAGCAGCTTAGGCGGATGGAGAGCTTTCTTT. Translated, it gives CASSLGGWRAFF. Supplemented by reference TRBV7-2 and TRBJ1-1, the full variable domain reads GAGVSQSPSNKVTEKGKDVELRCDPISGHTALYWYRQSLGQGLEFLIYFQGNSAPDKSGLPSDRFSAERTGGSVSTLTIQRTQQEDSAVYLCASSLGGWRAFFGQGTRLTVV.

V gene TRBV15 combines with J gene TRBJ1-5; no clear D. From germline, CDR1 is LNHNV and CDR2 YYDKDF (reference sequence). CDR3 length: 11 amino acids. Trimming cost V 3 bases and J 7 bases, with 4 bases left between them. This CDR3 reads CATSRDQPQHF. The CDR3 DNA sequence: TGTGCCACCAGCAGGGACCAGCCCCAGCATTTT.

This clonotype was found many times. The CDR3 DNA reads TGCAGCCCCGATTACCCTGCTAGATACAATGAGCAGTTCTTC. Translating it yields CSPDYPARYNEQFF. This chain connects TRBV20-1 to TRBJ2-1, with D unclear. This CDR3 contains 14 residues. Per germline, CDR1 DFQATT and CDR2 SNEGSKA (reference sequence).

This clonotype was detected ten times or more. The chain carries TRBV20-1 and TRBJ2-3; 8 bases fit TRBD2. V shed 6 bases and J 2 bases; nucleotides not matched to a gene: 7. This CDR3 contains 14 residues. The germline V gene encodes CDR1 DFQATT and CDR2 SNEGSKA (reference sequence). The CDR3, as DNA: TGCAGTGCAAGGCGGGGGGCTAACACAGATACGCAGTATTTT. Translated, it gives CSARRGANTDTQYF.

For this clonotype: Compared with germline, one end of the junction differs, possibly owing to a read error. V gene TRBV20-1 combines with J gene TRBJ2-7, with 10 bases that match TRBD2. The CDR3 contains 15 residues. The germline V gene encodes CDR1 DFQATT and CDR2 SNEGSKA (reference sequence). CDR3 sequence: CSASTLAGSSYEQHF. CDR3 DNA sequence: TGCAGTGCCAGCACACTAGCGGGATCCTCCTACGAGCAGCACTTC.

CDR3 loop: CSARAGDEKLFF. In DNA form, the CDR3 reads TGCAGTGCTAGAGCAGGGGATGAAAAACTGTTTTTT. This chain uses TRBV20-1 with TRBJ1-4, with D tentatively TRBD1 (6 bases). V was pared by 1 base and J by 6 bases, with 6 bases between. The CDR3 totals 12 residues. Germline V gene lookup returns CDR1 DFQATT and CDR2 SNEGSKA (reference sequence).

This clonotype was seen only once. The chain is built from TRBV27 and TRBJ2-1; 10 bases are a match to TRBD2. This CDR3 is 16 amino acids long. Germline CDR1 MNHEY, CDR2 SMNVEV (reference sequence). V dropped 6 bases and J dropped 7; count of bases not matched to a gene: 12. The CDR3 loop reads CASSEQAGGMRNEQFF. Here the CDR3 DNA reads TGTGCCAGCAGCGAGCAAGCGGGAGGGATGAGGAATGAGCAGTTCTTC.